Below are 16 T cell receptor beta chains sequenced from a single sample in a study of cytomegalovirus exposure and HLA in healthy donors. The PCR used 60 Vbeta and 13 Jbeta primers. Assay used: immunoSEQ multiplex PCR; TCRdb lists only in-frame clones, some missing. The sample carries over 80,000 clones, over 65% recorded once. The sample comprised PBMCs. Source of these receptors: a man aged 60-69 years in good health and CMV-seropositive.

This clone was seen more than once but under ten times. The CDR3: CASSLAGTAVQETQYF. Here the CDR3 DNA reads TGTGCCAGCAGCTTAGCTGGGACAGCGGTCCAAGAGACCCAGTACTTC. The chain combines TRBV11-2 with TRBJ2-5; 7 bases match TRBD1. Trimming removed 1 base from V and 1 base from J; junction bases left unmatched: 6. The germline CDR1 and CDR2 sequences are SGHAT and FQNNGV. The CDR3 totals 16 residues.

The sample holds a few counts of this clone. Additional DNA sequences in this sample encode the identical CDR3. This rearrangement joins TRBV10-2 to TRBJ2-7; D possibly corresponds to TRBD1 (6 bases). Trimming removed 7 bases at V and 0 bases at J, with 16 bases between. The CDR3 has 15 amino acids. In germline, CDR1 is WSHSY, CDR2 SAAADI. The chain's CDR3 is CASTLTGLGSYEQYF. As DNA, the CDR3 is TGCGCCAGCACCTTGACAGGTCTTGGCTCCTACGAGCAGTACTTC.

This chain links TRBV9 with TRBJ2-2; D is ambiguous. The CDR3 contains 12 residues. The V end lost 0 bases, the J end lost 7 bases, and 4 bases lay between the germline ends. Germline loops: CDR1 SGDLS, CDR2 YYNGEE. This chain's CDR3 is CASSVVYGELFF. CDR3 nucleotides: TGTGCCAGCAGCGTAGTATACGGGGAGCTGTTTTTT.

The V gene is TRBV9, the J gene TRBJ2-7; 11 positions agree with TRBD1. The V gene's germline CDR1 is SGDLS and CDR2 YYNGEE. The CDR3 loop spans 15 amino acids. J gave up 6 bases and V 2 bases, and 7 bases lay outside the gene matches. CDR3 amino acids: CASSVRPGTGGEQYF. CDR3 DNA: TGTGCCAGCAGCGTCCGTCCCGGGACAGGGGGCGAGCAGTACTTC.

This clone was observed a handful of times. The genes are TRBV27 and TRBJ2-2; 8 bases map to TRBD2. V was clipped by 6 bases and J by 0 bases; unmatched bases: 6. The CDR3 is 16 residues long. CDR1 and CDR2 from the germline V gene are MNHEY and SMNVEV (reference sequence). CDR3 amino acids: CASRNSGVSNTGELFF. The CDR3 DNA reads TGTGCCAGCAGGAATAGCGGGGTATCGAACACCGGGGAGCTGTTTTTT.

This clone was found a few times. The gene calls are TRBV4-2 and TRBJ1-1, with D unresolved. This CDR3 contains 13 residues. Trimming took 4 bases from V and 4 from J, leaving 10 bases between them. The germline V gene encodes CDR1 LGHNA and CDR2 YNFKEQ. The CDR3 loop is CASSLARSTEAFF. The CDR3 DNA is TGTGCCAGCAGCCTAGCAAGGTCCACTGAAGCTTTCTTT.

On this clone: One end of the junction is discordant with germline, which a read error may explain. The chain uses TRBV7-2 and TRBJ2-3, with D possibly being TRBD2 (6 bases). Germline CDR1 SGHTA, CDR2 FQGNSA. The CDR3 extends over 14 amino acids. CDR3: CASSQLRRADAQYF. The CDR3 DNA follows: TGTGCCAGCAGTCAGTTAAGGAGGGCAGATGCGCAGTATTTT.

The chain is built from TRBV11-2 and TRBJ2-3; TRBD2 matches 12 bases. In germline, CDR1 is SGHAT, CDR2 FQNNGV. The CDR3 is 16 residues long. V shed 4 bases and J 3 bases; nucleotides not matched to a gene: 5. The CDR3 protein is CASSSGLAGPTDTQYF. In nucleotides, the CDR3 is TGTGCCAGCAGCTCCGGACTAGCGGGGCCTACAGATACGCAGTATTTT. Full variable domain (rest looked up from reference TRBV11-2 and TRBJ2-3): EAGVAQSPRYKIIEKRQSVAFWCNPISGHATLYWYQQILGQGPKLLIQFQNNGVVDDSQLPKDRFSAERLKGVDSTLKIQPAKLEDSAVYLCASSSGLAGPTDTQYFGPGTRLTVL.

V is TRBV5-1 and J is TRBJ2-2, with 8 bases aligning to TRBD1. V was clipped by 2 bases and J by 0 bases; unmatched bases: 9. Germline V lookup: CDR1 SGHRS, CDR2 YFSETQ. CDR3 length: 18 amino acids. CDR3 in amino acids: CASSFGQGARANTGELFF. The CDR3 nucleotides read TGCGCCAGCAGCTTTGGGCAGGGGGCAAGAGCGAACACCGGGGAGCTGTTTTTT.

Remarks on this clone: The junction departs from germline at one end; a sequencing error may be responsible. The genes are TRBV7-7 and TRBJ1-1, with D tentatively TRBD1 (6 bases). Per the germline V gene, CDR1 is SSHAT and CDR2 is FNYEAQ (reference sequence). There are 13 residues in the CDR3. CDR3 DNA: TGTGCTAGCAGCTTCAACAGGGACACTGAAGCTTTCTTT. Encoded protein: CASSFNRDTEAFF.

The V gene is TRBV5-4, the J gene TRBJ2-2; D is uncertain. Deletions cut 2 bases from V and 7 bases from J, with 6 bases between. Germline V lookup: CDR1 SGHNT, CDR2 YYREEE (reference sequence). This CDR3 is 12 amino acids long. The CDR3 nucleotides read TGTGCCAGCAGCTTCGGTATCGGGGAGCTGTTTTTT. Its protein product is CASSFGIGELFF.

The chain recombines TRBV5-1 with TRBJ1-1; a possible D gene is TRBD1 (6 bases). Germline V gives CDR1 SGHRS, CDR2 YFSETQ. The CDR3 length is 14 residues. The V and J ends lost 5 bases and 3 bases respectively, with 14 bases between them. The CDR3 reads CASRGGVKDTEAFF. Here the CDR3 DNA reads TGCGCCAGCAGAGGGGGGGTAAAGGACACTGAAGCTTTCTTT. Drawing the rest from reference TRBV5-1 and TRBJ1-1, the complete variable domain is KAGVTQTPRYLIKTRGQQVTLSCSPISGHRSVSWYQQTPGQGLQFLFEYFSETQRNKGNFPGRFSGRQFSNSRSEMNVSTLELGDSALYLCASRGGVKDTEAFFGQGTRLTVV.

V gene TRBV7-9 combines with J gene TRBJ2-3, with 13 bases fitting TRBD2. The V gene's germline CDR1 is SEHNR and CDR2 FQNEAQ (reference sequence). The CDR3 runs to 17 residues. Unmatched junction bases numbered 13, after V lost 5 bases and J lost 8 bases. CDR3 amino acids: CASSKTSGGPATGTQYF. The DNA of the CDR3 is TGTGCCAGCAGCAAGACTAGCGGGGGGCCCGCCACGGGTACGCAGTATTTT.

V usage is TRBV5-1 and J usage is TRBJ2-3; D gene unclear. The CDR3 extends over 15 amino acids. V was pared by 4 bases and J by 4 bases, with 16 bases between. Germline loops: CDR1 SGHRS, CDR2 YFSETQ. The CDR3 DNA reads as TGCGCCAGCAGCCCCACTACACTTGAGGCAGATACGCAGTATTTT. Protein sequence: CASSPTTLEADTQYF.

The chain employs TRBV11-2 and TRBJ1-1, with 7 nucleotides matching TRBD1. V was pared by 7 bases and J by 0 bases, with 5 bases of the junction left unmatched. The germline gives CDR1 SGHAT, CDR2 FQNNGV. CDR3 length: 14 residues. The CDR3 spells CASTTGTMNTEAFF. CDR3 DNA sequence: TGTGCCAGCACGACAGGGACGATGAACACTGAAGCTTTCTTT.

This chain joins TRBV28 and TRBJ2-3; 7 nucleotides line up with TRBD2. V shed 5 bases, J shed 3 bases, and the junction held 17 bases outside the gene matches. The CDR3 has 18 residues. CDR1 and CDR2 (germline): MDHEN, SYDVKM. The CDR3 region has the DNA TGTGCCAGCAGTCCAATATATTCCCTCAGCGGGGATACAGATACGCAGTATTTT. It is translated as CASSPIYSLSGDTDTQYF.